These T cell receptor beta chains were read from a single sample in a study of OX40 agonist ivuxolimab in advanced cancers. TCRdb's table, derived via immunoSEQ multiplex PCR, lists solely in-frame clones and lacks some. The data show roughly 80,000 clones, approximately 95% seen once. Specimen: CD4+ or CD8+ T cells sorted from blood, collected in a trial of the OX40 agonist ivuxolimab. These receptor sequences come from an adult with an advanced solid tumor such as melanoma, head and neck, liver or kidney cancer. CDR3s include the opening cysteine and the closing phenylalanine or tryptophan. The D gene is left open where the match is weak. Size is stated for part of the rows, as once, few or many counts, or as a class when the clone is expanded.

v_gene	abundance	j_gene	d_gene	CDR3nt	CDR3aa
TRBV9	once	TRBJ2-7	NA	TGTGCCAGCAGCGTAGAAGGGCTAGCCGCCTACGAGCAGTACTTC	CASSVEGLAAYEQYF
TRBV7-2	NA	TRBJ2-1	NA	TGTGCCAGCAGCCCCCGTGGTTTTGCTAGCCGGCAGGGCTACAATGAGCAGTTCTTC	CASSPRGFASRQGYNEQFF
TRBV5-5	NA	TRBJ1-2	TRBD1	TGTGCCAGCAGCTCGGGGACAGGGCCTAACTATGGCTACACCTTC	CASSSGTGPNYGYTF
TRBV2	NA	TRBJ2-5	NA	TGTGCCAGCAGGGAGCGGGAAGAGACCCAGTACTTC	CASREREETQYF
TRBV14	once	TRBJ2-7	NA	TGTGCCAGCAGCCAAGGATTGGGTCCCGCGGAATACGAGCAGTACTTC	CASSQGLGPAEYEQYF
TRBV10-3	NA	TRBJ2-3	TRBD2	TGTGCCATCAGGGGGACTAGCGGGAGGGATACCTTTTTCGGGACGCAGTATTTT	CAIRGTSGRDTFFGTQYF
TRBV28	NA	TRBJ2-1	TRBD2	TGTGCCAGCAGTTTATTCGCGGGGGGCTCCTACAATGAGCAGTTCTTC	CASSLFAGGSYNEQFF
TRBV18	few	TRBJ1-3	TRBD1	TGTGCCAGCTGGGACAGGTCGAACACCATATATTTT	CASWDRSNTIYF
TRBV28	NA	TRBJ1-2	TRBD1	TGTGCCAGCAGTCCCGGGACAGGGAGGATCTATGGCTACACCTTC	CASSPGTGRIYGYTF
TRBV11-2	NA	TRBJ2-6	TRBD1	TGTGCCAGCAGCCCACAGGGGACTGGGGCCAACGTCCTGACTTTC	CASSPQGTGANVLTF
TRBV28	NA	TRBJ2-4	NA	TGTGCCAGCAGGCCCCCCGTGGCCAAAAACATTCAGTACTTC	CASRPPVAKNIQYF
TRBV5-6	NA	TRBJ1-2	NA	TGTGCCAGCAGCTTGTACCGGACACCCCTCGTTGGCTACACCTTC	CASSLYRTPLVGYTF
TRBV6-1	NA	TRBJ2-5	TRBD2	TGTGCCAGCAGTACCCTAGCGGGAGTCCAAGAGACCCAGTACTTC	CASSTLAGVQETQYF
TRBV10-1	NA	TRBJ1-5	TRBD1	TGCGCCAGCAGTTTCGGGACAGGCCAATTTTATAGCAATCAGCCCCAGCATTTT	CASSFGTGQFYSNQPQHF
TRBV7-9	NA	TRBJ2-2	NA	TGTGCCAGCAGCGACAGGACCTCAAACACCGGGGAGCTGTTTTTT	CASSDRTSNTGELFF
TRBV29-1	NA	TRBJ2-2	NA	TGCAGCGTTAAGGAGGGACCCGGGGAGCTGTTTTTT	CSVKEGPGELFF